This T cell receptor beta chain emerged from a study of CD8+CD57+ T cells in acquired aplastic anemia. Genomic DNA, serving as template, underwent TCR beta VDJ and CDR3 profiling. TCRdb analysed the reads with MiXCR anew, one entry per CDR3 protein. The sample holds a few hundred thousand distinct CDR3 sequences, less than 85% seen once. Selection for sequencing was limited to patients who had shown CD8+CD57+ cell expansion by flow cytometry. V was clipped by 2 bases and J by 6 bases, with 10 bases between them. CDR3 length: 14 residues. The germline V gene has CDR1 SGHNT and CDR2 YENEEA. The chain employs TRBV11-3 and TRBJ2-2; D not certain. Material for sequencing was sorted CD4+, CD8+, or CD8+CD57+ T cells (not recorded which) from PBMCs. This clonotype was obtained from a human donor with aplastic anemia. The CDR3 DNA reads as TGTGCCAGCAGCTTATCCGTGAGGCCCGGGGAGCTGTTTTTT. This codes for CASSLSVRPGELFF.